Each of the 18 T cell receptor beta chains below was sequenced from the same sample in a study of T-cell reconstitution after alpha-beta-depleted transplantation in children. Preparing the TCRbeta library involved the use of unique molecular identifiers. Each CDR3 protein is one row after TCRdb ran MiXCR on the PCR reads. This table holds about 220,000 distinct CDR3 sequences, around a sixth found once. This specimen consisted of PBMCs, mostly from graft donor cells, obtained 360 days after TCRalphabeta/CD19-depleted stem cell transplant. The receptors come from a male patient aged 2-9 years who had a stem cell transplant for acute lymphoblastic leukemia, so the T cells may come from the graft donor.

This clonotype was picked up a small number of times. The V gene is TRBV15, the J gene TRBJ2-1, with 12 nucleotides matching TRBD2. The germline V gene has CDR1 LNHNV and CDR2 YYDKDF (reference sequence). The ends lost 0 bases at V and 6 bases at J; junction bases unmatched: 0. This CDR3 is 15 amino acids long. The CDR3 loop is CATSRELAGGNEQFF. The CDR3, as DNA: TGTGCCACCAGCAGAGAACTAGCGGGGGGCAATGAGCAGTTCTTC.

The chain joins TRBV7-6 to TRBJ2-7; perhaps D is TRBD1 or TRBD2 (5 bases each). Trimming stripped 5 bases from V and 1 base from J, with 15 bases between. The CDR3 covers 15 residues. The germline V gene has CDR1 SGHVS and CDR2 FNYEAQ. DNA for the CDR3: TGTGCCAGCAGCCCTCGGTGGGGGTTGTCCTACGAGCAGTACTTC. Its translation: CASSPRWGLSYEQYF.

V gene TRBV28 combines with J gene TRBJ2-5, with TRBD2 as a possible D gene (8 bases). Germline loops: CDR1 MDHEN, CDR2 SYDVKM. The V gene lost 3 bases and the J gene lost 4 bases, with 21 bases spanning the gap. CDR3 length: 17 residues. The DNA of the CDR3 is TGTGCCAGCAGTTTCGATGGCTCGCGGGGGGACAGAGAGACCCAGTACTTC. Encoded protein: CASSFDGSRGDRETQYF.

In its sample, this clonotype was seen a few times. This chain links TRBV5-1 with TRBJ1-2; D remains unclear. The CDR3 extends over 12 amino acids. The ends were cut back, 0 bases at V and 8 bases at J, with 8 bases in the middle. Germline assignment: CDR1 SGHRS and CDR2 YFSETQ. For the CDR3, the DNA is TGCGCCAGCAGCTTGGCCTCCGGCGGCTACACCTTC. Residues: CASSLASGGYTF.

This clonotype appeared a few times. J is TRBJ2-2 and V is TRBV5-1; TRBD1 might be the D (6 bases). This CDR3 is 16 amino acids long. The germline V and J ends were trimmed by 5 bases and 6 bases, with 20 bases remaining between them. CDR1 is SGHRS and CDR2 is YFSETQ in the germline V gene. The CDR3 bases are TGCGCCAGCAGTCCAATACAGGGCAAAAAGGCCGGGGAGCTGTTTTTT. Protein: CASSPIQGKKAGELFF. The full variable domain, with the rest looked up from reference TRBV5-1 and TRBJ2-2, is KAGVTQTPRYLIKTRGQQVTLSCSPISGHRSVSWYQQTPGQGLQFLFEYFSETQRNKGNFPGRFSGRQFSNSRSEMNVSTLELGDSALYLCASSPIQGKKAGELFFGEGSRLTVL.

This chain links TRBV19 with TRBJ2-7; 7 bases agree with TRBD1. Per the germline V gene, CDR1 is LNHDA and CDR2 is SQIVND (reference sequence). CDR3 length: 13 residues. With V trimmed by 6 bases and J by 7 bases, 9 bases remained unmatched. Here the CDR3 reads CASRHTGEGEQYF. The CDR3 DNA reads as TGTGCCAGTAGACATACAGGGGAAGGGGAGCAGTACTTC.

The chain is built from TRBV5-1 and TRBJ2-2, with TRBD1 as a possible D gene (5 bases). Looked up from germline, CDR1 is SGHRS and CDR2 is YFSETQ. CDR3 length: 17 amino acids. The germline V and J ends were trimmed by 1 base and 4 bases, with 17 bases remaining between them. The CDR3 is CASSLSAWGASTGELFF. The CDR3 DNA follows: TGCGCCAGCAGCTTGTCGGCCTGGGGCGCCAGCACCGGGGAGCTGTTTTTT.

The CDR3 sequence is CASTIGWAVGENIQYF. CDR3 bases: TGCGCCAGCACCATCGGCTGGGCGGTTGGGGAAAACATTCAGTACTTC. The V call is TRBV5-1, the J call TRBJ2-4, with no clear D. CDR1 SGHRS and CDR2 YFSETQ come from the germline V gene. Between the trimmed V and J ends, which lost 6 bases and 5 bases, there was a span of 21 bases. The CDR3 runs to 16 residues.

This sequence joins TRBV2 and TRBJ2-7; 7 positions agree with TRBD1. CDR3 size: 14 residues. Germline V gives CDR1 SNHLY, CDR2 FYNNEI. V gave up 10 bases and J gave up 2 bases; unmatched junction bases: 11. In nucleotides, the CDR3 is TGTGCCATCCACGGGACAGACTACACCTACGAGCAGTACTTC. Its translation: CAIHGTDYTYEQYF.

The rearrangement joins TRBV5-5 to TRBJ2-2; unclear D gene. The CDR3 extends over 18 amino acids. Trimming pared 0 bases from V and 2 bases from J, leaving 17 bases between. The germline gives CDR1 SGHKS, CDR2 YYEKEE (reference sequence). The CDR3 DNA sequence: TGTGCCAGCAGCTTGGGGTTCCGGGCAGGAATAAACACCGGGGAGCTGTTTTTT. Its translation: CASSLGFRAGINTGELFF.

This clonotype came up a few times. The chain is built from TRBV23-1 and TRBJ2-7; 7 bases map to TRBD1. TRBV23-1 is flagged as an ORF with uncertain function. This CDR3 spans 14 amino acids. The V segment lost 7 bases and the J segment 5 bases; nucleotides outside the gene matches: 11. The CDR3 region is CASTPTTGKHEQYF. The DNA for the CDR3 is TGCGCCAGCACCCCAACGACAGGGAAACACGAGCAGTACTTC.

The V and J genes are TRBV29-1 and TRBJ2-2; no definite D call. The CDR3 loop spans 15 amino acids. CDR1 is SQVTM, CDR2 ANQGSEA, per germline. The germline V and J ends were trimmed by 1 base and 4 bases, with 13 bases remaining between them. The CDR3 region is CSVEGTDGATGELFF. In DNA form, the CDR3 reads TGCAGCGTTGAAGGGACGGACGGCGCCACCGGGGAGCTGTTTTTT.

Only a few counts were recorded for this clonotype. The chain is built from TRBV4-3 and TRBJ2-1, with no clear D. In germline, CDR1 is LGHNA, CDR2 YSLEER. V lost 1 base and J lost 6, with 7 bases in between. The CDR3 is 13 residues long. The CDR3 nucleotides read TGCGCCAGCAGCCAAGGGTTGCCCAATGAGCAGTTCTTC. It yields the protein CASSQGLPNEQFF.

This clonotype has more than one count but fewer than ten. This chain uses TRBV7-2 with TRBJ1-4; weak D call: TRBD1 (5 bases). In germline, CDR1 is SGHTA, CDR2 FQGNSA. Deletions cut 6 bases from V and 7 bases from J, with 18 bases between. The CDR3 consists of 15 residues. The CDR3: CASSLTPGRAEKLFF. CDR3 in DNA: TGTGCCAGCAGTCTTACTCCGGGACGCGCTGAAAAACTGTTTTTT.

This clonotype was picked up a small number of times. V gene TRBV5-1 combines with J gene TRBJ2-5, with TRBD2 identical over 10 bases. Germline assignment: CDR1 SGHRS and CDR2 YFSETQ. Trimming at V came to 3 bases and at J to 3 bases, leaving 17 bases not matched to a gene. The CDR3 has 19 amino acids. In DNA, the CDR3 is TGCGCCAGCAGCTCCCAGCCCCCCCAGCCGGGACTAGCGAAAGAGACCCAGTACTTC. Its protein is CASSSQPPQPGLAKETQYF. Full variable domain (outside the CDR3, taken from reference TRBV5-1 and TRBJ2-5): KAGVTQTPRYLIKTRGQQVTLSCSPISGHRSVSWYQQTPGQGLQFLFEYFSETQRNKGNFPGRFSGRQFSNSRSEMNVSTLELGDSALYLCASSSQPPQPGLAKETQYFGPGTRLLVL.

The genes are TRBV29-1 and TRBJ2-7; 7 positions agree with TRBD2. The trim removed 4 bases at V and 4 bases at J, leaving 10 bases unmatched. Germline CDR1 is SQVTM and CDR2 is ANQGSEA. The length of the CDR3 is 14 residues. The CDR3 here is CSVVMTRGGYEQYF. Written as DNA, the CDR3 is TGCAGCGTTGTAATGACTAGGGGAGGGTACGAGCAGTACTTC.

The gene calls are TRBV12-3 or TRBV12-4 and TRBJ2-7, with a possible D match to TRBD1 (6 bases). This CDR3 has 13 amino acids. Between the trimmed V and J ends, which lost 1 base and 6 bases, there was a span of 10 bases. The CDR3 is CASSLEQGSEQYF. CDR3 DNA: TGTGCCAGCAGTTTAGAACAGGGTTCCGAGCAGTACTTC.

The sample holds a few counts of this clonotype. The genes are TRBV29-1 and TRBJ2-7, with D possibly matching TRBD2 (6 bases). The CDR3 length is 12 residues. Trimming pared 0 bases from V and 9 bases from J, leaving 12 bases between. Germline loops: CDR1 SQVTM, CDR2 ANQGSEA. Here the CDR3 reads CSVEDQRDLQYF. The CDR3 DNA follows: TGCAGCGTTGAAGATCAACGGGACTTGCAGTACTTC.